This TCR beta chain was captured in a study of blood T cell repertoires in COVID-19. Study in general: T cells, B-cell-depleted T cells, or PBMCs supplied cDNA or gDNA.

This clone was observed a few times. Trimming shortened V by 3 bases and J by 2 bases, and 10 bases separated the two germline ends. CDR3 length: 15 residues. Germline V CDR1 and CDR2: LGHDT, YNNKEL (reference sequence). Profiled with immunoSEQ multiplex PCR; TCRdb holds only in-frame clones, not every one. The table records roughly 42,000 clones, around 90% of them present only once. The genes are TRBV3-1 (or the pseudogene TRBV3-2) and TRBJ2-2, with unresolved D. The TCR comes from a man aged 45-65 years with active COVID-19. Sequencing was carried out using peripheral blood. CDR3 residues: CASSQGSLNTGELFF. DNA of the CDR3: TGTGCCAGCAGCCAGGGCAGTCTCAACACCGGGGAGCTGTTTTTT.